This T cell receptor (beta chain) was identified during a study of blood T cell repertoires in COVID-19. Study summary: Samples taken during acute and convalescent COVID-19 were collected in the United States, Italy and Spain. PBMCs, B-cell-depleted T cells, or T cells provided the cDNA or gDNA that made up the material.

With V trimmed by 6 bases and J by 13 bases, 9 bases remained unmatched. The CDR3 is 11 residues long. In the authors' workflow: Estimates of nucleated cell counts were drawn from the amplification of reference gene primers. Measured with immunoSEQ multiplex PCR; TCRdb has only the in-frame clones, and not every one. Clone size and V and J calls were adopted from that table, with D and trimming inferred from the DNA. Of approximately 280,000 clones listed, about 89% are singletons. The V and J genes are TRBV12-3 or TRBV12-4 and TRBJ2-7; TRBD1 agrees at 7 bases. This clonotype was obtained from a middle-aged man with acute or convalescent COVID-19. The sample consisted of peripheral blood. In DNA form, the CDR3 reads TGTGCCAGCAGCCAGGGGGTAGGGACCTACTTC. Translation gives CASSQGVGTYF.